The entry below gives a single TCR beta chain sequence along with its context. No cognate antigen has been identified for it. There are no base qualities to consult, and no much larger clone falls within one base. The sample belongs to a study of blood T cell repertoires in COVID-19 (dated by TCRdb to 2018 to 2021). Background on the whole study: The collaborator samples originated in the United States, Italy and Spain and spanned the acute and convalescent phases of COVID-19. The repertoires were made available in a free public database intended to serve as a resource for research on the immune response to SARS-CoV-2. The prospective study material was composed of cDNA or gDNA derived from T cells, B-cell-depleted T cells, or PBMCs. The samples were drawn from the first 160 participants of the ongoing ImmuneRACE study and from roughly 1,300 subjects provided by 6 global collaborators. Where HLA class I and class II types were available, the types were taken from metadata supplied by the sample provider, not from assay-based typing. The dataset comprised deeply sampled blood TCRbeta repertoires from subjects exposed to, actively infected with, or recovered from COVID-19. Sample metadata almost always included a de-identified subject ID, COVID-19 status, age in years and sex.

TCRbeta CDR3 regions were amplified from genomic DNA by means of the immunoSEQ Assay, a bias-controlled multiplex PCR. In the authors' own workflow: The number of nucleated cells in each sample was estimated by amplification of reference gene primers within the assay. To quantify the absolute abundance of each unique TCRbeta CDR3 rearrangement, sequence reads were collapsed and filtered. For each sample, productive Simpson clonality was calculated by taking the square root of Simpson's diversity index across productive rearrangements. TCRdb took over this immuneACCESS table, retaining in-frame rearrangements with V and J assigned. Such tables are incomplete; in checked studies, under half of the missing clones stem from an unresolved V gene, and the remainder is unexplained. That table gives V, J and clone size, and the DNA gave D and trimming. The sample records around 300,000 clones, over 85% of which are singletons. The top ten hold almost 9.5% of the sample.

Participants in the prospective study were aged roughly 18 to 95 years, lived in 24 United States geographic areas, and enrolled through a virtual design. In the prospective study, cohorts were assigned on the basis of participant-reported clinical history obtained from a screening survey and a study questionnaire. ImmuneRACE Cohort 3 recovered participants were defined by two consecutive negative NP/OP PCR tests, healthcare professional clearance, or symptom resolution. Mobile phlebotomists in the prospective study collected whole blood, serum and a nasopharyngeal or oropharyngeal swab from every participant. Prospective study participants could optionally give additional blood draws and questionnaires over a roughly 2-month period. Before DNA extraction, prospective study blood samples were shipped either frozen or at room temperature. What the authors observed across the whole study: How much clinical and demographic metadata was included differed by source and by participant, and the metadata was provided uncurated.

Sequencing used PBMCs or T cells enriched from blood (not recorded which). The TCR comes from a woman younger than 45 who had recovered from COVID-19.

CDR3 protein: CASSQLTATEAFF. The DNA reads TGTGCCAGCAGCCAACTAACTGCCACTGAAGCTTTCTTT. The V and J genes are TRBV3-1 (or the pseudogene TRBV3-2) and TRBJ1-1; a confident D gene designation cannot be given. Trimming removed 2 bases from V and 4 bases from J, leaving 8 bases between the germline ends. Counted from cysteine to phenylalanine, this CDR3 has 13 amino acids. The retained sequence is limited to the CDR3, 39 bases, with the frame set at the first base. The CDR1 and CDR2 encoded by the germline V gene (reference sequence) are LGHDT and YNNKEL.